This paragraph covers one TCR beta chain sequence. The CDR3 is made up of 15 amino acids. The junction had 7 bases not matched to a gene; V was cut back by 1 base and J by 6 bases. Germline assignment: CDR1 SGHTA and CDR2 FQGNSA. BIOMED2 TRB-A/B primer pools were used in multiplex TRB PCR. TCRdb analysed the multiplex PCR reads with MiXCR anew, one entry per CDR3 protein. The table lists 20,000 to 25,000 distinct CDR3 sequences, 25% to 35% of them singletons. The data originate from a study of T and B cells in COVID-19 patients. Each TRB amplification used about 230-550 ng of genomic DNA from blood. The material sequenced was blood. The receptor comes from a human donor who had recovered from COVID-19. This chain joins TRBV7-2 and TRBJ2-7; 9 positions match TRBD1. The chain's CDR3 is CASSLGLGTGREQYF. CDR3 in DNA: TGTGCCAGCAGCTTAGGTCTGGGGACAGGGCGCGAGCAGTACTTC.